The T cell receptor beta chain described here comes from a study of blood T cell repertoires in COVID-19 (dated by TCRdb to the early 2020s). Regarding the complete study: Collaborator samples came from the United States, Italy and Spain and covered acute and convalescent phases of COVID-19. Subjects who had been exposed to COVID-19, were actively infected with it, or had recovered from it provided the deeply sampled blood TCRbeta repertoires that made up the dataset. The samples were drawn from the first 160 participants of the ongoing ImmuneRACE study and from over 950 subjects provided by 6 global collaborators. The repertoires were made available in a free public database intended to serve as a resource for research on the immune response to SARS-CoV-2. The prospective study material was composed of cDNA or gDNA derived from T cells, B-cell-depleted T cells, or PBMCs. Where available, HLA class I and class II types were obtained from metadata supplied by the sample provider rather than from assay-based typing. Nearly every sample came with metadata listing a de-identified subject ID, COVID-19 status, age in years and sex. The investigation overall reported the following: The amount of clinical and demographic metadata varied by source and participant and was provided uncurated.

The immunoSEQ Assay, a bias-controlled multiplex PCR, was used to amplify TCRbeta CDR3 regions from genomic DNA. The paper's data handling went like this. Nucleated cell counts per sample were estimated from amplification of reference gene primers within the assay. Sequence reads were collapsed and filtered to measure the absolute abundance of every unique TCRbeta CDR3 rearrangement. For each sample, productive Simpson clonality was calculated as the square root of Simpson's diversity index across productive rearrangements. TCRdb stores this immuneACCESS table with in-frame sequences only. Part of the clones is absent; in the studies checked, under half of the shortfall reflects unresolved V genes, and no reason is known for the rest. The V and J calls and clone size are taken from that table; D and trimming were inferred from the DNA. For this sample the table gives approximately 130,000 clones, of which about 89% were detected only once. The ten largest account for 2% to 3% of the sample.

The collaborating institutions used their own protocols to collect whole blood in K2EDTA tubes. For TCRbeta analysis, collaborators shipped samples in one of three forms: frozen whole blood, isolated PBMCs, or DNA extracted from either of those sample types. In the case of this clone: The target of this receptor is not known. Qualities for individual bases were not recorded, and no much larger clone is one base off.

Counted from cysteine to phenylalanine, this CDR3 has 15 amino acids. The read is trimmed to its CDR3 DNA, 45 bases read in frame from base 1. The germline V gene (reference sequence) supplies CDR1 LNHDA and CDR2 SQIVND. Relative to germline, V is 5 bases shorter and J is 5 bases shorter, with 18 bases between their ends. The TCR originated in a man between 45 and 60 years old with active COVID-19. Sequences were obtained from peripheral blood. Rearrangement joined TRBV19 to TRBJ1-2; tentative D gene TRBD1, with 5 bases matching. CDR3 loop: CASSPARTDTYGYTF. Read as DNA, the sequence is TGTGCCAGTAGTCCAGCACGGACGGACACATATGGCTACACCTTC.